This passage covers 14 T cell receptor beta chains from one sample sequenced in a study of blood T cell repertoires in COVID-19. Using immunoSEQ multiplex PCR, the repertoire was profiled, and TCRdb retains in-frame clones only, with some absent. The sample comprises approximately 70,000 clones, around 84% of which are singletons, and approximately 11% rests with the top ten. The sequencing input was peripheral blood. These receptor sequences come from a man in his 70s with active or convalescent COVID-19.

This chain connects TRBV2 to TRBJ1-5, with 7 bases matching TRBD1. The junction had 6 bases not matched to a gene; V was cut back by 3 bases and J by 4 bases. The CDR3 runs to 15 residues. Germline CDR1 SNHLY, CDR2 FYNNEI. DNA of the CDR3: TGTGCCAGCAGTGAGGGGACAGTACTTAATCAGCCCCAGCATTTT. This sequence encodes CASSEGTVLNQPQHF.

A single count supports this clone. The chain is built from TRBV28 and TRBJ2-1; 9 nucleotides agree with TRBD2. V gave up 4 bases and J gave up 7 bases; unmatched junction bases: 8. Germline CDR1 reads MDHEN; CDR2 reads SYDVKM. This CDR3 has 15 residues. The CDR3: CASSSGGRAVNEQFF. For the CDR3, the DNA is TGTGCCAGCAGTTCCGGCGGGAGGGCCGTGAATGAGCAGTTCTTC.

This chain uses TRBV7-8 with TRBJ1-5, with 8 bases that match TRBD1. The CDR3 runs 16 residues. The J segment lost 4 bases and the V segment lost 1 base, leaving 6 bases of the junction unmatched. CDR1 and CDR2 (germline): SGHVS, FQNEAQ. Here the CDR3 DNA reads TGTGCCAGCAGCTTAGGTCCAGGGGGCCTGAATCAGCCCCAGCATTTT. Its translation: CASSLGPGGLNQPQHF.

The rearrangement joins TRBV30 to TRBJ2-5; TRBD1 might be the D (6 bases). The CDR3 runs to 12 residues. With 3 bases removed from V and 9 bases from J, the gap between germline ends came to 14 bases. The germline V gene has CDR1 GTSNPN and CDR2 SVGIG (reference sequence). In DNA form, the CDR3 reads TGTGCCTGGAGGCCCCCTGCAGGGGCCCAGTACTTC. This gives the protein CAWRPPAGAQYF.

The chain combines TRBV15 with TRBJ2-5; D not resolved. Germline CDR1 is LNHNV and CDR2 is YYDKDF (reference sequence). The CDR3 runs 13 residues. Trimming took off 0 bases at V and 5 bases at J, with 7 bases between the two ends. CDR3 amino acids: CATSRDQLETQYF. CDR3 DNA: TGTGCCACCAGCAGAGATCAATTGGAGACCCAGTACTTC.

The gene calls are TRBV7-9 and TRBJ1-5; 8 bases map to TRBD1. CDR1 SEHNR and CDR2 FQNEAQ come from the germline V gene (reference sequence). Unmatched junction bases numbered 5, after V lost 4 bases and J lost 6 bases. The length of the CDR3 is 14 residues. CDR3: CASSSSGGGQPQHF. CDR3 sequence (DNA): TGTGCCAGCAGCTCATCAGGGGGCGGTCAGCCCCAGCATTTT.

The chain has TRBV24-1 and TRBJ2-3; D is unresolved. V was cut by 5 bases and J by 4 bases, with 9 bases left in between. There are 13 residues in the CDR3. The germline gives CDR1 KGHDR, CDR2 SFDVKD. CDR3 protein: CATSGAPPDTQYF. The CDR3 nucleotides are TGTGCCACCAGTGGGGCCCCGCCAGATACGCAGTATTTT.

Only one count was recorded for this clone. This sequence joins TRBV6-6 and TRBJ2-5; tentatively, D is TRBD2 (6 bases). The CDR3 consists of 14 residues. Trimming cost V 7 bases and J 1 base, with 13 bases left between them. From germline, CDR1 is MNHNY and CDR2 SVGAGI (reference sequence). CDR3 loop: CASTGTSLQETQYF. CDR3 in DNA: TGTGCCAGCACAGGTACTAGCCTCCAAGAGACCCAGTACTTC.

CDR3 in amino acids: CASSLNTGELFF. The CDR3 bases are TGCGCCAGCAGCCTAAACACCGGGGAGCTGTTTTTT. The chain recombines TRBV5-1 with TRBJ2-2; unclear D gene. Trimming shortened V by 4 bases and J by 2 bases, and 3 bases separated the two germline ends. The germline CDR1 and CDR2 sequences are SGHRS and YFSETQ. CDR3 length: 12 amino acids.

CDR3 sequence: CASSHMTVTDTQYF. As DNA, the CDR3 is TGCGCCAGCAGCCACATGACAGTTACAGATACGCAGTATTTT. The chain recombines TRBV4-3 with TRBJ2-3; D is perhaps TRBD1 (5 bases). CDR1 is LGHNA, CDR2 YSLEER, per germline. CDR3 size: 14 residues. Trimming stripped 3 bases from V and 3 bases from J, with 10 bases between.

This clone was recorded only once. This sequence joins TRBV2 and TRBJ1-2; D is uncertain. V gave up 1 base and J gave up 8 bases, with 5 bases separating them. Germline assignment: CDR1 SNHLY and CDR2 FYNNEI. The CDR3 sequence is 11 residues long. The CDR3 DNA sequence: TGTGCCAGCAGTGAAGTCAGGGGCTACACCTTC. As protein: CASSEVRGYTF.

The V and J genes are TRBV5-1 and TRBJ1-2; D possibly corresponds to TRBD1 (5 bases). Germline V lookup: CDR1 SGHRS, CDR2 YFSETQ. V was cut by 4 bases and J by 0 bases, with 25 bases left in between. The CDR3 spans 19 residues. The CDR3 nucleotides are TGCGCCAGCAGCCCATGGACATTTGTCCCAAACTCATCTAACTATGGCTACACCTTC. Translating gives CASSPWTFVPNSSNYGYTF.

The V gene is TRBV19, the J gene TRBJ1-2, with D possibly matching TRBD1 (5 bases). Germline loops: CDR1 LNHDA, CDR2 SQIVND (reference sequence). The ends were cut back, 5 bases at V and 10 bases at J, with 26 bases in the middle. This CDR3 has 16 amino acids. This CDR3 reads CASSSGRSGGSIVYTF. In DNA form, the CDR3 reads TGTGCCAGTAGTTCGGGACGTTCCGGGGGGAGTATAGTCTACACCTTC.

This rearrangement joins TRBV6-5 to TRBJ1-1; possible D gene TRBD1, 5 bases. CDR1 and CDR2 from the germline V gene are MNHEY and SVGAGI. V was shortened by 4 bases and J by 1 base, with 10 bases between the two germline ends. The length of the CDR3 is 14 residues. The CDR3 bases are TGTGCCAGCAGTTGGGGCAGGGCGAACACTGAAGCTTTCTTT. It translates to CASSWGRANTEAFF.